Listed here are 30 T cell receptor beta chains from one sample, sequenced in a study of cytomegalovirus exposure and HLA in healthy donors. PCR used 60 Vbeta primers and 13 Jbeta primers. Some clones are missing from TCRdb's copy, which holds only in-frame ones; the method was immunoSEQ multiplex PCR. Seen here are 75,000 to 90,000 clones, 70% to 85% observed once, and the top ten hold around an eighth. Sequenced: PBMCs. These receptor sequences come from a human donor in good health.

V gene TRBV6-5 combines with J gene TRBJ2-1; D possibly corresponds to TRBD2 (5 bases). The CDR3 consists of 16 residues. CDR1 MNHEY and CDR2 SVGAGI come from the germline V gene. V dropped 0 bases and J dropped 0 bases, with 9 bases sitting between them. CDR3 region: CASSYSRVSSYNEQFF. The DNA of the CDR3 is TGTGCCAGCAGTTACTCGCGGGTTAGCTCCTACAATGAGCAGTTCTTC.

The CDR3, as DNA: TGCGCCAGCAGCCCCCACACCGGACTAGCGGGGGCCTACAATGAGCAGTTCTTC. Its protein is CASSPHTGLAGAYNEQFF. V and J are TRBV4-1 and TRBJ2-1; 13 bases are a match to TRBD2. There are 18 residues in the CDR3. The junction had 8 bases not matched to a gene; V was cut back by 4 bases and J by 2 bases. CDR1 and CDR2 (germline): MGHRA, YSYEKL.

This clone came up once. V is TRBV6-1 and J is TRBJ1-2; D gene uncertain. The CDR3 is made up of 14 amino acids. CDR1 and CDR2 from the germline V gene are MNHNS and SASEGT. V was trimmed by 1 base and J by 4 bases, leaving 10 bases between them. The CDR3 nucleotides read TGTGCCAGCAGTGAAGGGGAGGGAGGCTATGGCTACACCTTC. It codes for CASSEGEGGYGYTF.

This chain joins TRBV5-8 and TRBJ2-7, with 8 bases that match TRBD1. CDR3 length: 16 residues. Trimming took 3 bases from V and 4 from J; bases not matched to a gene: 12. From germline, CDR1 is SGHTS and CDR2 YDEGEE. The CDR3 sequence: CASSSDREVDFYEQYF. CDR3 sequence (DNA): TGTGCCAGCAGCTCGGACAGGGAGGTTGATTTTTACGAGCAGTACTTC.

This clone was found a few times. The chain is built from TRBV19 and TRBJ1-2; TRBD1 matches 7 bases. Looked up from germline, CDR1 is LNHDA and CDR2 is SQIVND (reference sequence). The V and J ends lost 5 bases and 6 bases, in that order; junction bases with no gene match: 15. The CDR3 loop spans 16 amino acids. CDR3 coding DNA: TGTGCCAGTAGTCGACAGGGTGCAAGGGGTTATGATGGCTACACCTTC. It specifies CASSRQGARGYDGYTF.

V gene TRBV7-9 combines with J gene TRBJ1-1; 8 nucleotides line up with TRBD1. The CDR3 runs 16 residues. Germline V gene lookup returns CDR1 SEHNR and CDR2 FQNEAQ (reference sequence). V gave up 5 bases and J gave up 4 bases; unmatched junction bases: 12. CDR3 loop: CASSPPDRGWGTEAFF. The CDR3 DNA is TGTGCCAGCAGCCCGCCCGACAGGGGATGGGGCACTGAAGCTTTCTTT.

The J gene is TRBJ2-5, the V gene TRBV5-1; a possible D gene is TRBD1 (5 bases). Trimming took 6 bases from V and 2 from J, leaving 8 bases between them. The CDR3 has 12 residues. Per germline, CDR1 SGHRS and CDR2 YFSETQ. The CDR3 bases are TGCGCCAGCACGGACAATCAAGAGACCCAGTACTTC. This sequence encodes CASTDNQETQYF.

This clone was observed once. This rearrangement joins TRBV30 to TRBJ2-1; D possibly corresponds to TRBD1 (5 bases). CDR1 is GTSNPN, CDR2 SVGIG, per germline (reference sequence). Trimming pared 5 bases from V and 4 bases from J, leaving 9 bases between. CDR3 length: 12 amino acids. The CDR3 DNA sequence: TGTGCCTGGGGAGCAGGGTACAATGAGCAGTTCTTC. This translates into CAWGAGYNEQFF.

The V gene is TRBV2, the J gene TRBJ2-3, with 11 bases fitting TRBD2. The CDR3 sequence is 15 residues long. From germline, CDR1 is SNHLY and CDR2 FYNNEI. V lost 7 bases and J lost 5; bases outside the gene matches: 8. This CDR3 is CASNPSGGKKDTQYF. The CDR3 DNA is TGTGCCAGCAATCCTAGCGGGGGGAAGAAAGATACGCAGTATTTT.

This sequence joins TRBV4-1 and TRBJ2-2, with 12 bases fitting TRBD2. The V gene's germline CDR1 is MGHRA and CDR2 YSYEKL. The J segment lost 3 bases and the V segment lost 2 bases, leaving 13 bases of the junction unmatched. This CDR3 has 20 amino acids. The CDR3 is CASSQSSTGLAGRHTGELFF. The DNA of the CDR3 is TGCGCCAGCAGCCAATCCAGTACCGGACTAGCGGGGCGCCACACCGGGGAGCTGTTTTTT.

In DNA form, the CDR3 reads TGCGCCAGCAGCGGGGACACTTACACAGATACGCAGTATTTT. Its protein product is CASSGDTYTDTQYF. The chain couples TRBV5-1 to TRBJ2-3; possibly TRBD1 for D (6 bases). Trimming pared 4 bases from V and 2 bases from J, leaving 11 bases between. Germline assignment: CDR1 SGHRS and CDR2 YFSETQ. This CDR3 region has 14 residues.

The J gene is TRBJ1-2, the V gene TRBV25-1, with D hard to call. Between the trimmed V and J ends, which lost 3 bases and 4 bases, there was a span of 9 bases. CDR3 length: 13 residues. Germline V lookup: CDR1 MGHDK, CDR2 SYGVNS. CDR3 nucleotides: TGTGCCAGCAGTGAGGGGAGGTTCTATGGCTACACCTTC. Translating it yields CASSEGRFYGYTF.

This clone was counted between two and nine times. The genes are TRBV6-5 and TRBJ2-2; TRBD1 might be the D (5 bases). This CDR3 region has 14 residues. V was cut by 0 bases and J by 5 bases, with 7 bases left in between. From germline, CDR1 is MNHEY and CDR2 SVGAGI. The CDR3 nucleotides read TGTGCCAGCAGTTACTCGCCAGGGACCGGGGAGCTGTTTTTT. Translating gives CASSYSPGTGELFF.

The chain has TRBV6-5 and TRBJ2-5; TRBD2 aligns across 8 bases. Trimming cost V 8 bases and J 1 base; bases outside gene matches: 9. From germline, CDR1 is MNHEY and CDR2 SVGAGI. This CDR3 has 15 residues. This CDR3 is CASSRRGGPQETQYF. CDR3 DNA: TGTGCCAGCTCTCGTCGGGGGGGTCCCCAAGAGACCCAGTACTTC.

This rearrangement joins TRBV5-4 to TRBJ2-3; 9 bases map to TRBD2. The V segment lost 0 bases and the J segment 3 bases; nucleotides outside the gene matches: 5. The CDR3 has 16 amino acids. Per the germline V gene, CDR1 is SGHNT and CDR2 is YYREEE (reference sequence). The CDR3 protein is CASSLESGGLTDTQYF. The CDR3 DNA reads TGTGCCAGCAGCTTGGAGAGCGGGGGGTTGACAGATACGCAGTATTTT.

CDR3 residues: CASSPLGTGDSYEQYF. CDR3 sequence (DNA): TGTGCCAGCAGCCCGCTCGGGACAGGGGATTCCTACGAGCAGTACTTC. The rearrangement joins TRBV13 to TRBJ2-7; 10 nucleotides match TRBD1. The V and J ends lost 5 bases and 1 base, in that order; junction bases with no gene match: 8. The germline CDR1 and CDR2 sequences are PRHDT and FYEKMQ (reference sequence). The CDR3 runs to 16 residues.

The chain carries TRBV6-1 and TRBJ1-5; perhaps TRBD1 as D (5 bases). From germline, CDR1 is MNHNS and CDR2 SASEGT. The V end was cut by 6 bases, the J end by 5 bases, with 14 bases between. This CDR3 region has 14 residues. CDR3 residues: CASRLHQGYQPQHF. The DNA for the CDR3 is TGTGCCAGCAGGCTTCACCAGGGATATCAGCCCCAGCATTTT.

The gene calls are TRBV7-9 and TRBJ2-1, with 9 bases matching TRBD2. The CDR3 loop spans 15 amino acids. J was trimmed by 9 bases and V by 4 bases; bases with no gene match: 10. Germline V CDR1 and CDR2: SEHNR, FQNEAQ (reference sequence). CDR3 DNA sequence: TGTGCCAGCAGCTCGGTTGCGGGGGGGCCCGGTGAGCAGTTCTTC. Its protein product is CASSSVAGGPGEQFF.

This clone appeared a few times. The chain joins TRBV2 to TRBJ1-5, with TRBD1 matching 8 bases. The CDR3 contains 14 residues. V lost 9 bases, J lost 6 bases, and 10 bases stayed unmatched. Germline CDR1 reads SNHLY; CDR2 reads FYNNEI. In DNA form, the CDR3 reads TGTGCCAGTCGACAGGGGATCAGTGCTCAGCCCCAGCATTTT. Its translation is CASRQGISAQPQHF.

The chain employs TRBV10-2 and TRBJ2-6, with TRBD1 as a possible D gene (6 bases). The CDR3 covers 15 residues. Germline V gene lookup returns CDR1 WSHSY and CDR2 SAAADI. V was cut by 5 bases and J by 4 bases, with 12 bases left in between. CDR3 nucleotide sequence: TGCGCCAGCAGTCCTCAGGGGACCGGGGCCAACGTCCTGACTTTC. Amino acid sequence: CASSPQGTGANVLTF.

This clone has just a few counts. This rearrangement joins TRBV2 to TRBJ1-4; D may be TRBD1 (5 bases). The CDR3 sequence is 13 residues long. Germline V gives CDR1 SNHLY, CDR2 FYNNEI. The ends were cut back, 4 bases at V and 7 bases at J, with 10 bases in the middle. CDR3 amino acids: CASSGGRVEKLFF. Written as DNA, the CDR3 is TGTGCCAGCAGTGGGGGCAGGGTTGAAAAACTGTTTTTT. Filled out from reference TRBV2 and TRBJ1-4, the complete variable domain reads EPEVTQTPSHQVTQMGQEVILRCVPISNHLYFYWYRQILGQKVEFLVSFYNNEISEKSEIFDDQFSVERPDGSNFTLKIRSTKLEDSAMYFCASSGGRVEKLFFGSGTQLSVL.

J is TRBJ2-7 and V is TRBV6-5; possibly TRBD2 for D (5 bases). V lost 2 bases and J lost 3, with 14 bases in between. The CDR3 is 15 residues long. The germline V gene has CDR1 MNHEY and CDR2 SVGAGI. The CDR3 region is CASSYLRFGGYEQYF. As DNA, the CDR3 is TGTGCCAGCAGTTACCTTCGTTTTGGAGGCTACGAGCAGTACTTC.

The V and J genes are TRBV6-6 and TRBJ2-1; no definite D call. The CDR3 has 14 amino acids. The V gene's germline CDR1 is MNHNY and CDR2 SVGAGI (reference sequence). V was clipped by 2 bases and J by 0 bases, with 5 bases between them. CDR3 loop: CASSYRSSYNEQFF. Here the CDR3 DNA reads TGTGCCAGCAGTTACAGGAGCTCCTACAATGAGCAGTTCTTC.

J is TRBJ1-5 and V is TRBV7-2; tentatively, D is TRBD1 (5 bases). The ends were cut back, 4 bases at V and 2 bases at J, with 9 bases in the middle. The CDR3 consists of 14 residues. Germline CDR1 SGHTA, CDR2 FQGNSA. The CDR3: CASSSAGGNQPQHF. CDR3 DNA: TGTGCCAGCAGCTCTGCGGGGGGCAATCAGCCCCAGCATTTT.

The J gene is TRBJ1-5, the V gene TRBV6-5; the D is unclear. CDR3 length equals 13 residues. Germline V gene lookup returns CDR1 MNHEY and CDR2 SVGAGI. V was pared by 2 bases and J by 4 bases, with 6 bases between. CDR3 coding DNA: TGTGCCAGCAGTTACAATTTAAATCAGCCCCAGCATTTT. Amino acids: CASSYNLNQPQHF.

For this clone: A far larger clone is one base from this, pointing to a likely read error. This same CDR3 is encoded by further DNA sequences in the sample. The rearrangement links TRBV4-1 to TRBJ1-4; no clear D. The CDR3 extends over 15 amino acids. CDR1 and CDR2 from the germline V gene are MGHRA and YSYEKL. Between the trimmed V and J ends, which lost 0 bases and 0 bases, there was a span of 5 bases. The CDR3 is CASSQDGATNEKLFF. The CDR3 DNA reads TGCGCCAGCAGCCAAGACGGTGCAACTAATGAAAAACTGTTTTTT.

V and J are TRBV5-4 and TRBJ1-2; the match to TRBD1 covers 9 bases. Losses at the gene ends were 4 bases for V and 7 bases for J; bases not matched to a gene: 8. Germline V gives CDR1 SGHNT, CDR2 YYREEE (reference sequence). CDR3 length: 14 residues. The CDR3 spells CASSGRDRARGYTF. The CDR3 DNA sequence: TGTGCCAGCAGCGGCCGGGACAGGGCTCGTGGCTACACCTTC.

The V and J genes are TRBV7-9 and TRBJ2-5; D perhaps matches TRBD2 (6 bases). CDR3 length: 14 amino acids. V lost 2 bases to trimming and J lost 1 base, with 8 bases between them. Germline loops: CDR1 SEHNR, CDR2 FQNEAQ (reference sequence). The CDR3 sequence is CASSLRDFQETQYF. The CDR3 DNA follows: TGTGCCAGCAGCTTAAGGGACTTCCAAGAGACCCAGTACTTC.

The V and J genes are TRBV6-6 and TRBJ2-7; 11 bases map to TRBD2. V gave up 6 bases and J gave up 4 bases; unmatched junction bases: 5. This CDR3 is 14 amino acids long. Germline values: CDR1 MNHNY, CDR2 SVGAGI (reference sequence). CDR3 region: CASRIAGGLYEQYF. CDR3 bases: TGTGCCAGCAGAATAGCGGGGGGGCTTTACGAGCAGTACTTC.

This clone is a singleton in its sample. The chain recombines TRBV6-5 with TRBJ1-1, with D perhaps TRBD1 (6 bases). Germline values: CDR1 MNHEY, CDR2 SVGAGI. The germline V and J ends were trimmed by 2 bases and 5 bases, with 12 bases remaining between them. The CDR3 has 14 residues. In DNA, the CDR3 is TGTGCCAGCAGTTACCTGGCAGGGGAAACTGAAGCTTTCTTT. This encodes CASSYLAGETEAFF.